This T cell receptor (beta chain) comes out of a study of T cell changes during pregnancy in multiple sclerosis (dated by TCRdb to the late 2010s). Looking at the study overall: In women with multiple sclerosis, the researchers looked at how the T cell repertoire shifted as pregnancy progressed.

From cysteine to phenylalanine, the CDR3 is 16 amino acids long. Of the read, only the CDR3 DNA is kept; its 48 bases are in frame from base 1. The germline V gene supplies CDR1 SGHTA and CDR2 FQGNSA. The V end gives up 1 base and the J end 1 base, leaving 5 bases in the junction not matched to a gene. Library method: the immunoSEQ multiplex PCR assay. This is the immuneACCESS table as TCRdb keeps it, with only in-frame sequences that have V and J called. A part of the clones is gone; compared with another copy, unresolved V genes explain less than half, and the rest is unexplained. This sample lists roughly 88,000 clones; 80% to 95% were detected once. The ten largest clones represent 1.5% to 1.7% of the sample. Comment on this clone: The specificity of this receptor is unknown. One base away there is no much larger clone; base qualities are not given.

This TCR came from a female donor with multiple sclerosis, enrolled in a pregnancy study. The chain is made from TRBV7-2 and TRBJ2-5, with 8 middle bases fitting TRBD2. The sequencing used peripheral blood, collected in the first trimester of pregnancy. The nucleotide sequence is TGTGCCAGCAGCTTAGGAGCACTAGCGGTCCAAGAGACCCAGTACTTC. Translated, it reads CASSLGALAVQETQYF.